Below, 27 T cell receptor beta chains from the same sample are listed, as sequenced in a study of T cells in women clearing cervical HPV infection. Generated by immunoSEQ multiplex PCR, the TCRdb table keeps only in-frame clones and is missing some. This table lists approximately 23,000 clones. The sequenced sample was blood buffy coat. Source of these receptors: a woman between 18 and 70 years old with a cervical HPV16 infection that either progressed to CIN3+ or cleared (not recorded which).

About this clone: The read gets to within 3 residues of the CDR3 end, and the germline J gene fills in the rest. This sequence joins TRBV2 and TRBJ2-2; D is perhaps TRBD1 (6 bases). The CDR3 is 12 amino acids. Germline loops: CDR1 SNHLY, CDR2 FYNNEI. V lost 8 bases and J 4 bases, leaving 8 bases between the germline ends. The CDR3 sequence: CASFRGTGELFF. CDR3 DNA (partial): TGTGCCAGCTTCAGGGGCACCGGGGAG.

With respect to this clone: The read finishes 3 residues shy of the CDR3 end, and the germline J gene is used to complete it. V usage is TRBV20-1 and J usage is TRBJ2-7; TRBD1 matches at 8 bases. Germline CDR1 and CDR2: DFQATT and SNEGSKA (reference sequence). J gave up 3 bases and V 5 bases, and 6 bases lay outside the gene matches. This CDR3 has 13 residues. The CDR3 bases that were read are TGCAGTGCTCCCAGGACAGGGATCTACGAG. It is translated as CSAPRTGIYE. The full CDR3 is CSAPRTGIYEQYF.

Concerning this clone: The read terminates 3 residues ahead of where the CDR3 ends, so the germline J gene completes it. J is TRBJ1-2 and V is TRBV6-2 or TRBV6-3, with a tentative D call TRBD1 (5 bases). The germline V gene has CDR1 MNHEY and CDR2 SVGEGT. With 6 bases removed from V and 4 bases from J, the gap between germline ends came to 9 bases. The CDR3 covers 12 residues. The DNA read from the CDR3 is TGTGCCAGCAGCCAGGGACTCTATGGC. Residues: CASSQGLYG. The whole CDR3 reads CASSQGLYGYTF.

Note on this clone: The read ends 3 residues before the CDR3 terminus; that terminus is restored from the germline J gene. The chain joins TRBV5-4 to TRBJ2-4; TRBD1 matches 8 bases. The CDR3 length is 14 residues. V lost 3 bases and J lost 8; bases outside the gene matches: 7. Germline lookup yields CDR1 SGHNT and CDR2 YYREEE (reference sequence). CDR3 DNA (partial): TGTGCCAGCAGCTACTTGGACAGGGTGGACATT. This encodes CASSYLDRVDI. The whole CDR3 sequence is CASSYLDRVDIQYF.

A word on this clone: The read stops 3 residues short of the end of the CDR3; the missing end is completed from the germline J gene. The V call is TRBV19, the J call TRBJ2-7; 12 nucleotides agree with TRBD2. V was clipped by 3 bases and J by 0 bases; unmatched bases: 0. Looked up from germline, CDR1 is LNHDA and CDR2 is SQIVND (reference sequence). The CDR3 covers 15 residues. CDR3 region: CASSMGLAGSYEQYF. Incomplete CDR3 DNA: TGTGCCAGTAGTATGGGACTAGCGGGCTCCTACGAG.

A remark on this clone: Read coverage stops 3 residues before the CDR3 terminus; the germline J gene supplies the remainder. J is TRBJ2-1 and V is TRBV11-2; possibly TRBD1 for D (5 bases). Germline assignment: CDR1 SGHAT and CDR2 FQNNGV. The CDR3 totals 14 residues. V lost 3 bases and J lost 6, with 12 bases in between. CDR3 amino acids: CASSFQGKINEQFF. CDR3 DNA (partial): TGTGCCAGCAGCTTTCAGGGTAAGATCAATGAG.

Remarks on this clone: The read ends 3 residues shy of where the CDR3 ends; the end is completed using the germline J gene. V gene TRBV29-1 combines with J gene TRBJ1-5; weak D call: TRBD1 (5 bases). This CDR3 has 14 residues. Germline V gene lookup returns CDR1 SQVTM and CDR2 ANQGSEA. Trimming pared 7 bases from V and 3 bases from J, leaving 16 bases between. CDR3 DNA, as far as it was read: TGCAGCGCATCAAATGGGGCTGTCAATCAGCCC. It codes for CSASNGAVNQP. The entire CDR3 is CSASNGAVNQPQHF.

Details on this clone: Read sequence stops 3 residues before the CDR3 end, and the germline J gene provides the missing end. The chain is built from TRBV7-9 and TRBJ1-1; D is possibly TRBD1 (5 bases). V lost 7 bases, J lost 6 bases, and 15 bases lay in between. The CDR3 has 13 amino acids. Looked up from germline, CDR1 is SEHNR and CDR2 is FQNEAQ (reference sequence). This CDR3 reads CASTYGGSAEAFF. The covered CDR3 bases are TGTGCCAGCACCTACGGGGGGAGCGCTGAA.

CDR3 residues: CASSFRDLDTQYF. The sequenced part of the CDR3 DNA is TGTGCCAGCAGCTTCCGGGACTTGGATACG. The V call is TRBV7-6, the J call TRBJ2-3; a weak D match, TRBD2 (6 bases). The read gets to within 3 residues of the CDR3 end, and the germline J gene fills in the rest. Trimming left V 3 bases short and J 6 bases short, with 10 bases between. This CDR3 is built from 13 residues. Germline CDR1 SGHVS, CDR2 FNYEAQ.

Note on this clone: The read falls 3 residues short of the CDR3 end, and the missing part is taken from the germline J gene. V and J are TRBV20-1 and TRBJ1-5; TRBD1 might be the D (6 bases). This CDR3 is built from 12 residues. Per the germline V gene, CDR1 is DFQATT and CDR2 is SNEGSKA (reference sequence). V lost 2 bases and J 7 bases, leaving 9 bases between the germline ends. CDR3 bases read: TGCAGTGCTAGACAGGGGAACCAGCCC. Its protein is CSARQGNQP. The CDR3, in full, reads CSARQGNQPQHF.

As to this clone: The read halts 3 residues ahead of the CDR3 end, with the missing end drawn from the germline J gene. The chain joins TRBV19 to TRBJ2-7, with a weak D call TRBD1 (5 bases). V was pared by 3 bases and J by 1 base, with 10 bases between. Looked up from germline, CDR1 is LNHDA and CDR2 is SQIVND (reference sequence). CDR3 length: 14 amino acids. The CDR3 loop reads CASSIGRVSYEQYF. Partial CDR3 DNA: TGTGCCAGTAGTATTGGCAGGGTGTCCTACGAG.

Points on this clone: The sequenced fragment ends 3 residues before the CDR3 boundary, so the rest is inferred from the germline J gene. This chain connects TRBV20-1 to TRBJ2-2; 8 positions match TRBD1. V trimming: 2 bases; J trimming: 5 bases; junction bases outside the gene matches: 4. The CDR3 length is 14 residues. CDR1 and CDR2 (germline): DFQATT, SNEGSKA (reference sequence). CDR3 DNA, as far as it was read: TGCAGTGCTAGACCGACAGGGGTAACCGGGGAG. It codes for CSARPTGVTGE. The full-length CDR3 reads as CSARPTGVTGELFF.

With regard to this clone: The observed sequence ends 3 residues before the CDR3 terminus, with the missing tail filled in from the germline J gene. The chain couples TRBV19 to TRBJ1-2, with D tentatively TRBD1 (5 bases). With 3 bases removed from V and 5 bases from J, the gap between germline ends came to 19 bases. The CDR3 is made up of 16 amino acids. From germline, CDR1 is LNHDA and CDR2 SQIVND (reference sequence). CDR3 DNA (partial): TGTGCCAGTAGTATTATCTTGAGACAGAGCTTTTATGGC. It encodes CASSIILRQSFYG. The entire CDR3 sequence reads CASSIILRQSFYGYTF.

Points on this clone: Read coverage stops 3 residues before the CDR3 terminus; the germline J gene supplies the remainder. The rearrangement links TRBV19 to TRBJ2-7; the match to TRBD1 covers 10 bases. Germline V gene data show CDR1 as LNHDA and CDR2 as SQIVND (reference sequence). This CDR3 has 13 residues. The CDR3 region is CASGGTGVYEQYF. The sequenced CDR3 bases are TGTGCTAGTGGGGGGACAGGGGTCTACGAG.

Turning to this clone: The read comes to an end 3 residues before the CDR3 does, leaving the germline J gene to fill in the end. The J gene is TRBJ2-1, the V gene TRBV7-3; possible D gene TRBD1, 6 bases. In germline, CDR1 is SGHTA, CDR2 FQGTGA. The CDR3 is 14 amino acids. Trimming removed 5 bases from V and 6 bases from J, with 14 bases in between. The DNA read from the CDR3 is TGTGCCAGCAGCGTTAACAGGGCCGGCAATGAG. Protein product: CASSVNRAGNE. The whole CDR3 sequence reads CASSVNRAGNEQFF.

The sequenced CDR3 bases are TGTGCCAGCAGCCCGAGTTTGGGGGGACAAGAGACC. Translating it yields CASSPSLGGQET. The whole CDR3 sequence is CASSPSLGGQETQYF. The chain recombines TRBV7-9 with TRBJ2-5, with a possible D match to TRBD2 (6 bases). The read ends 3 residues early relative to the CDR3; the germline J gene fills the gap. V lost 5 bases and J 2 bases, leaving 15 bases between the germline ends. The germline gives CDR1 SEHNR, CDR2 FQNEAQ (reference sequence). This CDR3 is built from 15 residues.

Points on this clone: The read finishes 3 residues shy of the CDR3 end, and the germline J gene is used to complete it. V and J are TRBV7-2 and TRBJ2-5; D might be TRBD1 (5 bases). Trimming cost V 8 bases and J 1 base, with 11 bases left between them. In germline, CDR1 is SGHTA, CDR2 FQGNSA. The CDR3 is made up of 13 amino acids. The CDR3: CASSWGPQETQYF. The CDR3 DNA, read in part, is TGTGCCAGCTCCTGGGGCCCCCAAGAGACC.

On this clone itself: The DNA ends 3 residues before the CDR3 does, and the rest of the CDR3 is filled in from the germline J gene. V gene TRBV7-8 combines with J gene TRBJ2-3; D may be TRBD1 (7 bases). Trimming left V 1 base short and J 3 bases short, with 17 bases between. The CDR3 covers 17 residues. The germline V gene has CDR1 SGHVS and CDR2 FQNEAQ. The CDR3 bases that were read are TGTGCCAGCAGCTTAGGAGGAGGGGGCCGGGGAACAGATACG. It is translated as CASSLGGGGRGTDT. The complete CDR3 protein is CASSLGGGGRGTDTQYF.

As for this clone: The sequenced fragment ends 3 residues before the CDR3 boundary, so the rest is inferred from the germline J gene. V gene TRBV2 combines with J gene TRBJ1-1, with D unclear. The length of the CDR3 is 11 residues. Germline lookup yields CDR1 SNHLY and CDR2 FYNNEI. V lost 5 bases to trimming and J lost 3 bases, with 4 bases between them. The DNA read from the CDR3 is TGTGCCAGCAGTCTCTACACTGAA. Protein sequence: CASSLYTE. In full, the CDR3 is CASSLYTEAFF. Full variable domain (missing parts from reference TRBV2 and TRBJ1-1): EPEVTQTPSHQVTQMGQEVILRCVPISNHLYFYWYRQILGQKVEFLVSFYNNEISEKSEIFDDQFSVERPDGSNFTLKIRSTKLEDSAMYFCASSLYTEAFFGQGTRLTVV.

Comments on this clone: The read ends 3 residues early relative to the CDR3; the germline J gene fills the gap. The chain has TRBV11-2 and TRBJ2-2; 7 bases fit TRBD2. V trimming: 1 base; J trimming: 3 bases; junction bases outside the gene matches: 2. Germline V CDR1 and CDR2: SGHAT, FQNNGV. This CDR3 is 15 amino acids long. Incomplete CDR3 DNA: TGTGCCAGCAGCTTAGGCGCGGGGGACACCGGGGAG. This sequence encodes CASSLGAGDTGE. The full CDR3 is CASSLGAGDTGELFF.

As regards this clone: The DNA ends 3 residues before the CDR3 does, and the rest of the CDR3 is filled in from the germline J gene. This chain uses TRBV29-1 with TRBJ2-5; TRBD2 matches at 9 bases. V shed 7 bases, J shed 2 bases, and the junction held 8 bases outside the gene matches. Germline V CDR1 and CDR2: SQVTM, ANQGSEA. The CDR3 sequence is 14 residues long. The covered CDR3 bases are TGCAGCGCACGACTAGCGGCGTATCAAGAGACC. It codes for CSARLAAYQET. The full CDR3 protein reads CSARLAAYQETQYF.

Points on this clone: The missing CDR3 end, 3 residues past where the read stops, is filled in from the germline J gene. This chain uses TRBV19 with TRBJ1-6; D unclear. Trimming shortened V by 3 bases and J by 9 bases, and 9 bases separated the two germline ends. CDR3 length: 13 amino acids. CDR1 and CDR2 from the germline V gene are LNHDA and SQIVND (reference sequence). The CDR3 reads CASSIALRSPLHF. The sequenced CDR3 bases are TGTGCCAGTAGTATTGCCCTACGTTCACCC.

The CDR3 reads CASSEHTGQAYSNQPQHF. CDR3 bases read: TGTGCCAGCAGTGAACACACGGGACAGGCTTATAGCAATCAGCCC. The rearrangement uses TRBV6-1 and TRBJ1-5; 8 nucleotides agree with TRBD1. The read comes to an end 3 residues before the CDR3 does, leaving the germline J gene to fill in the end. This CDR3 has 18 amino acids. The germline V gene encodes CDR1 MNHNS and CDR2 SASEGT. V lost 2 bases and J lost 0; bases outside the gene matches: 9.

Turning to this clone: The sequence runs out 3 residues before the end of the CDR3; the remainder is reconstructed from the germline J gene. The V and J genes are TRBV6-4 and TRBJ2-1, with 9 positions matching TRBD1. The CDR3 consists of 15 residues. The ends lost 6 bases at V and 4 bases at J; junction bases unmatched: 7. Germline lookup yields CDR1 MRHNA and CDR2 SNTAGT. The CDR3 DNA, read in part, is TGTGCCAGCAGCTTGGGACAGGGACGGTACAATGAG. The encoded protein is CASSLGQGRYNE. The whole CDR3 sequence is CASSLGQGRYNEQFF.

As regards this clone: Read coverage stops 3 residues before the CDR3 terminus; the germline J gene supplies the remainder. The rearrangement uses TRBV11-2 and TRBJ1-1; D not resolved. Germline assignment: CDR1 SGHAT and CDR2 FQNNGV. V gave up 0 bases and J gave up 1 base, with 9 bases separating them. The CDR3 has 15 residues. CDR3 in amino acids: CASSLDPSPNTEAFF. CDR3 DNA, as far as it was read: TGTGCCAGCAGCTTAGATCCGAGCCCGAACACTGAA.

As regards this clone: The read halts 3 residues ahead of the CDR3 end, with the missing end drawn from the germline J gene. The rearrangement uses TRBV7-2 and TRBJ1-2, with a tentative D call TRBD1 (6 bases). The CDR3 covers 15 residues. CDR1 is SGHTA, CDR2 FQGNSA, per germline. V lost 5 bases to trimming and J lost 0 bases, with 13 bases between them. CDR3 bases read: TGTGCCAGCAGCCAGGGGACATACGCTAACTATGGC. Its protein is CASSQGTYANYG. The CDR3, in full, reads CASSQGTYANYGYTF.

A remark on this clone: The sequenced fragment ends 3 residues before the CDR3 boundary, so the rest is inferred from the germline J gene. V gene TRBV5-1 combines with J gene TRBJ1-2; D is uncertain. V was trimmed by 1 base and J by 1 base, leaving 14 bases between them. Germline V CDR1 and CDR2: SGHRS, YFSETQ. This CDR3 spans 16 amino acids. CDR3 DNA, as far as it was read: TGCGCCAGCAGCTTGACAGCCCAATCTTATAACTATGGC. Residues: CASSLTAQSYNYG. The whole CDR3 sequence reads CASSLTAQSYNYGYTF.